One and the same sample provided the 32 T cell receptor beta chains below, sequenced in a study of T-cell memory formation after mild COVID-19. TCRdb used MiXCR to reprocess the 5' RACE reads, holding one entry per CDR3 protein. Among roughly 450,000 distinct CDR3 sequences listed, under 20% were seen once. Specimen: PBMCs or a T cell subset sorted from them (not recorded which). The source of these receptors is a man between 18 and 29 years old who had mild COVID-19 (a few samples of this study predate the infection). Cell type and time point are not known.

This clonotype was seen at least ten times. The V call is TRBV7-2, the J call TRBJ1-1; no definite D call. This CDR3 is 14 amino acids long. Germline V CDR1 and CDR2: SGHTA, FQGNSA. V lost 5 bases and J 10 bases, leaving 20 bases between the germline ends. The CDR3 loop is CASSPDLSAGRAFF. CDR3 DNA: TGTGCCAGCAGCCCCGACCTCTCGGCAGGCCGAGCTTTCTTT.

The J gene is TRBJ2-1, the V gene TRBV11-2; D possibly matches TRBD1 or TRBD2 (5 bases each). This CDR3 comprises 13 residues. Germline-derived CDR1 and CDR2 are SGHAT and FQNNGV. V was cut by 2 bases and J by 9 bases, with 11 bases left in between. Written as DNA, the CDR3 is TGTGCCAGCAGCTTATTGACCGGGGCTGAGCAGTTCTTC. Protein: CASSLLTGAEQFF.

This clonotype was seen many times. This chain uses TRBV4-3 with TRBJ2-1, with D unclear. CDR3 length equals 16 residues. Germline values: CDR1 LGHNA, CDR2 YSLEER. The V end lost 3 bases, the J end lost 8 bases, and 20 bases lay between the germline ends. The CDR3 nucleotides are TGCGCCAGCAGCCAGCTCCTCGGGCCCCTAGGCGATGAGCAGTTCTTC. This gives the protein CASSQLLGPLGDEQFF.

In this sample, this clonotype turned up a few times. The gene calls are TRBV28 and TRBJ2-3; D unresolved. This CDR3 spans 14 amino acids. Germline values: CDR1 MDHEN, CDR2 SYDVKM. V was pared by 1 base and J by 5 bases, with 10 bases between. The CDR3 region is CASSLSLVEDTQYF. The CDR3 DNA is TGTGCCAGCAGTTTATCGCTAGTAGAAGATACGCAGTATTTT.

This chain connects TRBV6-2 or TRBV6-3 to TRBJ1-1; D perhaps matches TRBD1 (5 bases). CDR3 length equals 16 residues. V lost 6 bases, J lost 7 bases, and 24 bases lay in between. Germline CDR1 MNHEY, CDR2 SVGEGT. CDR3 bases: TGTGCCAGCAGGTGGAGGGCGGGGGTAACGGCAGGTGAAGCTTTCTTT. Its translation: CASRWRAGVTAGEAFF.

Many counts were recorded for this clonotype. This CDR3 is CASSLYPSATDTQYF. As DNA, the CDR3 is TGTGCCAGCAGCTTATACCCTAGCGCTACAGATACGCAGTATTTT. The chain is built from TRBV7-8 and TRBJ2-3; TRBD2 is a possible D gene (6 bases). Germline-derived CDR1 and CDR2 are SGHVS and FQNEAQ. The CDR3 runs to 15 residues. With 2 bases removed from V and 3 bases from J, the gap between germline ends came to 12 bases.

This clonotype turned up a few times. V gene TRBV5-1 combines with J gene TRBJ2-6; TRBD1 matches at 10 bases. The V gene end was trimmed by 2 bases and the J gene end by 4 bases; junction bases not matched to a gene: 3. CDR1 and CDR2 from the germline V gene are SGHRS and YFSETQ. The CDR3 has 16 amino acids. CDR3 protein: CASSFGTGAGANVLTF. The CDR3, as DNA: TGCGCCAGCAGCTTTGGGACAGGGGCAGGGGCCAACGTCCTGACTTTC.

The gene calls are TRBV4-3 and TRBJ2-5; D gene ambiguous. V was clipped by 0 bases and J by 3 bases, with 11 bases between them. Germline values: CDR1 LGHNA, CDR2 YSLEER. The length of the CDR3 is 15 residues. The CDR3 sequence is CASSQDLRTEETQYF. Here the CDR3 DNA reads TGCGCCAGCAGCCAAGACCTAAGGACGGAAGAGACCCAGTACTTC.

This clonotype was recorded a few times. The V gene is TRBV12-5, the J gene TRBJ1-2; D gene uncertain. Germline V gene data show CDR1 as LGHNT and CDR2 as FRNRAP. V was cut by 1 base and J by 8 bases, with 11 bases left in between. The CDR3 contains 13 residues. The CDR3 sequence: CASGLDQAWGYTF. The CDR3 coding sequence is TGTGCTAGTGGTTTGGACCAGGCCTGGGGCTACACCTTC.

The table lists this clonotype with a few counts. V usage is TRBV11-1 and J usage is TRBJ1-1; no clear D gene. The V gene lost 2 bases and the J gene lost 1 base, with 11 bases spanning the gap. This CDR3 is 15 amino acids long. CDR1 SGHAT and CDR2 FQDESV come from the germline V gene (reference sequence). The DNA for the CDR3 is TGTGCCAGCAGCTTAACCCCGACGGGGAACACTGAAGCTTTCTTT. Translation: CASSLTPTGNTEAFF.

This clonotype was seen more than once but under ten times. This rearrangement joins TRBV7-2 to TRBJ2-5; no clear D. Trimming removed 1 base at V and 6 bases at J, with 9 bases between. This CDR3 has 13 amino acids. Germline CDR1 SGHTA, CDR2 FQGNSA. CDR3 in amino acids: CASSLEVGQTQYF. CDR3 coding DNA: TGTGCCAGCAGCTTAGAGGTTGGGCAGACCCAGTACTTC.

This clonotype was detected many times. The V call is TRBV6-6, the J call TRBJ2-2; 8 bases map to TRBD1. The CDR3 sequence is 13 residues long. CDR1 is MNHNY and CDR2 is SVGAGI in the germline V gene (reference sequence). Germline trimming cut 5 bases from V and 5 bases from J; bases unmatched to any gene: 1. DNA of the CDR3: TGTGCCAGCAGTGGACAGGGTACCGGGGAGCTGTTTTTT. As protein: CASSGQGTGELFF.

Turning to this clonotype: As the CDR3 is not closed by the conserved phenylalanine or tryptophan, this likely results from a read error. It is unclear where the CDR3 begins or ends on the DNA, so no DNA is shown, and the CDR3 is as TCRdb lists it. V gene TRBV29-1 combines with J gene TRBJ2-7; the D call in the table, TRBD2, was not verified against the DNA. Germline values: CDR1 SQVTM, CDR2 ANQGSEA. The CDR3 is made up of 10 amino acids, end residues included. The CDR3 loop reads CSVEDRTSGN.

The chain has TRBV11-2 and TRBJ2-5; 8 bases agree with TRBD2. V lost 5 bases to trimming and J lost 9 bases; unmatched junction nucleotides: 11. CDR3 length equals 14 residues. CDR1 and CDR2 from the germline V gene are SGHAT and FQNNGV. CDR3 in amino acids: CASSRTSQLWSQYF. For the CDR3, the DNA is TGTGCCAGCAGCAGGACTAGCCAACTGTGGTCCCAGTACTTC. The whole variable domain, filled in from reference TRBV11-2 and TRBJ2-5, reads EAGVAQSPRYKIIEKRQSVAFWCNPISGHATLYWYQQILGQGPKLLIQFQNNGVVDDSQLPKDRFSAERLKGVDSTLKIQPAKLEDSAVYLCASSRTSQLWSQYFGPGTRLLVL.

This clonotype was seen a few times. The chain has TRBV6-2 or TRBV6-3 and TRBJ2-1, with 12 bases identical to TRBD1. Germline CDR1 reads MNHEY; CDR2 reads SVGEGT. This CDR3 comprises 17 residues. The ends lost 5 bases at V and 9 bases at J; junction bases unmatched: 14. The CDR3 here is CASSKGSGQGALGEQFF. The CDR3 DNA follows: TGTGCCAGCAGTAAAGGATCGGGACAGGGGGCTTTAGGTGAGCAGTTCTTC.

V is TRBV7-6 and J is TRBJ2-3; weak D call: TRBD2 (6 bases). V was cut by 5 bases and J by 0 bases, with 12 bases left in between. CDR3 length equals 15 residues. The V gene's germline CDR1 is SGHVS and CDR2 FNYEAQ. The CDR3 DNA is TGTGCCAGCAGCACCCCCGGGACTAGCACAGATACGCAGTATTTT. Translated: CASSTPGTSTDTQYF.

This clonotype has more than one count but fewer than ten. This chain uses TRBV3-1 with TRBJ1-3, with 7 nucleotides matching TRBD1. This CDR3 comprises 15 residues. The germline V gene has CDR1 LGHDT and CDR2 YNNKEL (reference sequence). Losses at the gene ends were 3 bases for V and 0 bases for J; bases not matched to a gene: 2. The CDR3 region has the DNA TGTGCCAGCAGCCACCGGACAGGCTCTGGAAACACCATATATTTT. Its protein product is CASSHRTGSGNTIYF.

The gene calls are TRBV12-3 or TRBV12-4 and TRBJ1-2; D may be TRBD1 (5 bases). CDR3 length: 13 amino acids. V was shortened by 3 bases and J by 3 bases, with 8 bases between the two germline ends. The CDR3 DNA sequence: TGTGCCAGCAGTTTGCTAGGGGACTATGGCTACACCTTC. Translation gives CASSLLGDYGYTF.

This clonotype occurred a few times. V usage is TRBV20-1 and J usage is TRBJ2-2, with D perhaps assigned TRBD1 or TRBD2 (6 bases each). The CDR3 sequence is 18 residues long. Trimming took off 0 bases at V and 3 bases at J, with 20 bases between the two ends. The germline gives CDR1 DFQATT, CDR2 SNEGSKA (reference sequence). This chain's CDR3 is CSARDQRARGRYTGELFF. The CDR3 DNA is TGCAGTGCTAGAGATCAAAGGGCCCGGGGGCGGTACACCGGGGAGCTGTTTTTT.

In its sample, this clonotype was seen a few times. The gene calls are TRBV5-6 and TRBJ2-2; 7 bases line up with TRBD1. The V and J ends lost 3 bases and 3 bases, in that order; junction bases with no gene match: 5. Germline V gives CDR1 SGHDT, CDR2 YYEEEE. There are 15 residues in the CDR3. Here the CDR3 DNA reads TGTGCCAGCAGCTCGACAGGGTGGGACACCGGGGAGCTGTTTTTT. It codes for CASSSTGWDTGELFF.

This clonotype was observed a handful of times. The V and J genes are TRBV5-1 and TRBJ2-1; 9 nucleotides line up with TRBD2. The CDR3 covers 15 residues. Germline V gene data show CDR1 as SGHRS and CDR2 as YFSETQ. V lost 1 base and J lost 7; bases outside the gene matches: 6. The CDR3 loop reads CASSLLQRGVNEQFF. CDR3 DNA: TGCGCCAGCAGCTTGCTTCAGCGGGGGGTGAATGAGCAGTTCTTC.

There are a few counts of this clonotype. The chain carries TRBV20-1 and TRBJ1-2; D gene uncertain. CDR1 is DFQATT, CDR2 SNEGSKA, per germline (reference sequence). The CDR3 runs to 14 residues. Trimming stripped 6 bases from V and 3 bases from J, with 17 bases between. The CDR3 reads CSAGATEGYYGYTF. The CDR3 region has the DNA TGCAGTGCGGGTGCGACGGAGGGCTACTATGGCTACACCTTC.

This clonotype was observed a handful of times. J is TRBJ2-3 and V is TRBV7-9; 10 bases are shared with TRBD1. The V gene end was trimmed by 5 bases and the J gene end by 14 bases; junction bases not matched to a gene: 19. CDR1 and CDR2 from the germline V gene are SEHNR and FQNEAQ (reference sequence). This CDR3 region has 16 residues. The CDR3 sequence: CASSTRDRGTGTSGYF. CDR3 DNA: TGTGCCAGCAGCACCCGGGACAGGGGAACCGGGACTAGTGGGTATTTT. Together with reference TRBV7-9 and TRBJ2-3, the CDR3 gives the full variable domain: DTGVSQNPRHKITKRGQNVTFRCDPISEHNRLYWYRQTLGQGPEFLTYFQNEAQLEKSRLLSDRFSAERPKGSFSTLEIQRTEQGDSAMYLCASSTRDRGTGTSGYFGPGTRLTVL.

In this sample, this clonotype turned up a few times. V gene TRBV14 combines with J gene TRBJ1-2; no clear D gene. Germline-derived CDR1 and CDR2 are SGHDN and FVKESK. The CDR3 runs to 14 residues. The germline V and J ends were trimmed by 0 bases and 8 bases, with 13 bases remaining between them. CDR3 protein: CASSQDFGAEGYTF. CDR3 nucleotides: TGTGCCAGCAGCCAAGATTTCGGCGCCGAAGGCTACACCTTC.

The V call is TRBV4-3, the J call TRBJ1-2; no definite D call. CDR3 length equals 13 residues. Trimming removed 0 bases at V and 2 bases at J, with 4 bases between. Germline lookup yields CDR1 LGHNA and CDR2 YSLEER. The CDR3 DNA reads TGCGCCAGCAGCCAAGACCTAAACTATGGCTACACCTTC. Its translation is CASSQDLNYGYTF.

In its sample, this clonotype was seen a few times. V and J are TRBV28 and TRBJ2-5; maybe TRBD2 (5 bases). V was pared by 6 bases and J by 2 bases, with 13 bases between. There are 14 residues in the CDR3. Germline V gene sequence: CDR1 MDHEN, CDR2 SYDVKM. CDR3 sequence (DNA): TGTGCCAGCAGGCCGGGAATGGAACAAGAGACCCAGTACTTC. Its translation: CASRPGMEQETQYF.

This clonotype was picked up a small number of times. The V and J genes are TRBV28 and TRBJ1-5; D is possibly TRBD1 (6 bases). CDR1 and CDR2 (germline): MDHEN, SYDVKM. The CDR3 extends over 14 amino acids. The V and J ends lost 6 bases and 7 bases respectively, with 16 bases between them. The DNA of the CDR3 is TGTGCCAGCAGAGAACAGGGTCGTTTGCAGCCCCAGCATTTT. It specifies CASREQGRLQPQHF.

This sequence joins TRBV2 and TRBJ1-1, with D maybe TRBD1 (5 bases). CDR1 is SNHLY, CDR2 FYNNEI, per germline. The CDR3 has 13 residues. Trimming pared 6 bases from V and 8 bases from J, leaving 16 bases between. The CDR3 sequence: CASRGQGVGEAFF. The CDR3, as DNA: TGTGCCAGCAGGGGTCAAGGGGTTGGGGAAGCTTTCTTT.

The CDR3 DNA is TGTGCCAGCAGTTCCGCCCAGCAAGAGACCCAGTACTTC. Translating it yields CASSSAQQETQYF. V and J are TRBV28 and TRBJ2-5; D gene ambiguous. The V and J ends lost 4 bases and 2 bases respectively, with 8 bases between them. Germline values: CDR1 MDHEN, CDR2 SYDVKM. The CDR3 is 13 amino acids.

This clonotype has more than one count but fewer than ten. The chain is built from TRBV6-6 and TRBJ1-1; D is possibly TRBD1 (6 bases). CDR1 MNHNY and CDR2 SVGAGI come from the germline V gene (reference sequence). The CDR3 is made up of 16 amino acids. The V gene lost 3 bases and the J gene lost 1 base, with 15 bases spanning the gap. The CDR3 nucleotides are TGTGCCAGCAGTTATAAACCAGGGGTACGGAACACTGAAGCTTTCTTT. Translation gives CASSYKPGVRNTEAFF.

The CDR3 loop reads CASSFSSPTDTQYF. The CDR3 nucleotides read TGTGCCAGCAGTTTTTCTAGCCCCACAGATACGCAGTATTTT. The V call is TRBV12-3 or TRBV12-4, the J call TRBJ2-3, with D perhaps TRBD2 (5 bases). V lost 3 bases and J lost 2, with 9 bases in between. The CDR3 loop spans 14 amino acids.

This clonotype has a handful of counts. The chain is built from TRBV20-1 and TRBJ1-5; D possibly corresponds to TRBD1 (6 bases). Germline V lookup: CDR1 DFQATT, CDR2 SNEGSKA (reference sequence). Trimming left V 3 bases short and J 2 bases short, with 14 bases between. The CDR3 runs 15 residues. This CDR3 is CSARDTGMGNQPQHF. In DNA, the CDR3 is TGCAGTGCTAGGGATACAGGGATGGGCAATCAGCCCCAGCATTTT.